The present T cell receptor beta chain was sequenced within a study of T and B cells in COVID-19 patients. The overall study: Of approximately 20 active-infection patients, approximately 17 carried comorbidities linked to unfavorable COVID-19 outcome. Study-level results: Sorted SARS-CoV-2-responsive or tetramer+ T cells and CD4+, regulatory and CD8+ subsets were not yet sequenced. Few blood samples existed from mildly ill patients during symptoms or early in severe cases.

Each TRB amplification used roughly 220-550 ng of genomic DNA from blood. A note on this clonotype: Its antigen is undetermined.

TRB rearrangements were amplified by multiplex PCR with BIOMED2 TRB-A/B primers. TCRdb used MiXCR to reprocess the multiplex PCR reads, holding one entry per CDR3 protein. The sample has 5,000 or so distinct CDR3 sequences; 20% to 25% are singletons. Sequenced: blood. The source of this sequence is a human donor with active COVID-19.

The CDR3: CSASTGQRYEAFF. In nucleotides, the CDR3 is TGCAGTGCTAGTACTGGACAGCGATATGAAGCTTTCTTT. V and J are TRBV20-1 and TRBJ1-1, with a possible D match to TRBD1 (6 bases). V was cut by 3 bases and J by 7 bases, with 15 bases left in between. The CDR3 spans 13 residues. Germline loops: CDR1 DFQATT, CDR2 SNEGSKA (reference sequence).